A single sample gave rise to the 9 T cell receptor beta chains below, sequenced in a study of blood T cell repertoires in COVID-19. Clones were sequenced by immunoSEQ multiplex PCR, and TCRdb holds only the in-frame ones, with some missing. The repertoire holds approximately 220,000 clones, with around 86% as singletons. The sequenced sample was PBMCs or T cells enriched from blood (not recorded which). The receptors stem from a middle-aged woman with acute COVID-19.

The CDR3 region is CASDPVDSRVRAFF. CDR3 coding DNA: TGTGCCAGCGACCCGGTGGACTCAAGGGTTCGAGCTTTCTTT. The chain joins TRBV6-5 to TRBJ1-1; D ambiguous. The CDR3 has 14 amino acids. Germline CDR1 is MNHEY and CDR2 is SVGAGI. With 8 bases removed from V and 10 bases from J, the gap between germline ends came to 23 bases.

The chain combines TRBV13 with TRBJ1-6, with D possibly being TRBD1 (5 bases). Germline loops: CDR1 PRHDT, CDR2 FYEKMQ (reference sequence). The CDR3 sequence is 15 residues long. Trimming pared 0 bases from V and 10 bases from J, leaving 13 bases between. The CDR3 DNA sequence: TGTGCCAGCAGCTTAGGTAGGGGCGGCGAATCACCCCTCCACTTT. Translated: CASSLGRGGESPLHF.

The chain combines TRBV10-1 with TRBJ1-5; D remains ambiguous. Per the germline V gene, CDR1 is WNHNN and CDR2 is SYGVQD (reference sequence). The V gene lost 2 bases and the J gene lost 2 bases, with 22 bases spanning the gap. This CDR3 is built from 19 residues. DNA of the CDR3: TGCGCCAGCAGTGAGAATCTGCCAGTAAAAATGTCCGGCAATCAGCCCCAGCATTTT. Its protein is CASSENLPVKMSGNQPQHF.

This chain links TRBV4-1 with TRBJ2-7; D is possibly TRBD2 (6 bases). V dropped 0 bases and J dropped 2 bases, with 11 bases sitting between them. CDR3 length: 15 residues. Germline CDR1 reads MGHRA; CDR2 reads YSYEKL. CDR3 sequence (DNA): TGCGCCAGCAGCCAAGAGGGAGGACGGACCTACGAGCAGTACTTC. Its protein product is CASSQEGGRTYEQYF.

The rearrangement links TRBV12-3 or TRBV12-4 to TRBJ1-1; D gene ambiguous. Trimming took 6 bases from V and 1 from J, leaving 9 bases between them. CDR3 length: 13 residues. Here the CDR3 DNA reads TGTGCCAGCAGCCTCCTAACGAACACTGAAGCTTTCTTT. This sequence encodes CASSLLTNTEAFF.

V gene TRBV7-2 combines with J gene TRBJ2-7, with no clear D. V gave up 3 bases and J gave up 8 bases, with 8 bases separating them. This CDR3 is built from 11 residues. Looked up from germline, CDR1 is SGHTA and CDR2 is FQGNSA. DNA of the CDR3: TGTGCCAGCAGCTTCACAGTCCAGCAGTACTTC. Protein: CASSFTVQQYF.

This chain uses TRBV6-5 with TRBJ2-5; tentative D call: TRBD1 (6 bases). Germline CDR1 MNHEY, CDR2 SVGAGI. The length of the CDR3 is 13 residues. The V end lost 2 bases, the J end lost 2 bases, and 6 bases lay between the germline ends. CDR3 bases: TGTGCCAGCAGTTACGGACAGCAAGAGACCCAGTACTTC. It is translated as CASSYGQQETQYF.

Only one count was recorded for this clone. V and J are TRBV3-1 (or the pseudogene TRBV3-2) and TRBJ1-3, with no clear D. CDR3 length: 13 residues. Germline loops: CDR1 LGHDT, CDR2 YNNKEL (reference sequence). Between the trimmed V and J ends, which lost 8 bases and 1 base, there was a span of 9 bases. The CDR3 DNA reads as TGTGCCAGCCGCCCACGGTCTGGAAACACCATATATTTT. Translated: CASRPRSGNTIYF.

The table lists this clone with a count of one. V usage is TRBV28 and J usage is TRBJ2-1, with a tentative D call TRBD2 (5 bases). This CDR3 comprises 16 residues. V was trimmed by 5 bases and J by 6 bases, leaving 20 bases between them. Germline V lookup: CDR1 MDHEN, CDR2 SYDVKM. As DNA, the CDR3 is TGTGCCAGCAGTAGAGCCAGCGGTCTCGGGATCAATGAGCAGTTCTTC. It codes for CASSRASGLGINEQFF.